The clone carrying this T cell receptor (beta chain) was detected only once. Its antigen is undetermined. Just one base apart from a much larger clone, this may be a read error. The study tagged each TCR cDNA molecule with a unique molecular identifier. TCRdb passed the 5' RACE reads through MiXCR, listing each CDR3 protein once. The sample contains some 3,000 distinct CDR3 sequences, roughly a sixth of which appear only once. These data come from a study of spatial heterogeneity in lung cancer. About the research overall: Detected beta-chain sequences consistently exceeded alpha-chain sequences. Bulk RNA-seq from matched material yielded a T cell module score that correlated strongly with TCR transcript counts in tumor regions. Whole-study findings and limits: Tracking of ubiquitous and regional nonsynonymous mutations by counts of ubiquitous and regional expanded TCRs, respectively, was seen. The number of expanded tumor alpha and beta chains correlated with mutation number.

Time point denoted: sample taken at primary tumor resection. Germline V CDR1 and CDR2: LNHDA, SQIVND (reference sequence). The CDR3 has 14 residues. The sample in question was lung tumor tissue, obtained at surgery. The chain couples TRBV19 to TRBJ2-7, with 7 nucleotides matching TRBD1. This TCR came from a male donor with early-stage non-small cell lung cancer. The CDR3 reads CANSIHTGDYEQYF. The CDR3 nucleotides read TGTGCCAATAGTATCCACACAGGGGACTACGAGCAGTACTTC.